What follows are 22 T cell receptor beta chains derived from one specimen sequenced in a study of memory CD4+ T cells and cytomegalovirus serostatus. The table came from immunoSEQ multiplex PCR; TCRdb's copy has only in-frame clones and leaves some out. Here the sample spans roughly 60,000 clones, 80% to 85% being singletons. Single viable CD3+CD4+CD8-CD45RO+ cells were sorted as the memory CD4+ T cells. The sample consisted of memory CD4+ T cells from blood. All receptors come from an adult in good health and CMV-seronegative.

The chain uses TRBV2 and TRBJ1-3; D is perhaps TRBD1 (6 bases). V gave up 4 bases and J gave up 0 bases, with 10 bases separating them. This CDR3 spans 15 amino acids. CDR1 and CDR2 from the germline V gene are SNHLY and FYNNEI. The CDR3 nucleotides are TGTGCCAGCAGTGGGGGGCTCCGCTCTGGAAACACCATATATTTT. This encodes CASSGGLRSGNTIYF.

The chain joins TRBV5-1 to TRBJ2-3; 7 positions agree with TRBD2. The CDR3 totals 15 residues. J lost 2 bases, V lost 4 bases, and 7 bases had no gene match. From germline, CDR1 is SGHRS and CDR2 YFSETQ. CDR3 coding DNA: TGCGCCAGCAGCCCGGGGGAGGGGATCACAGATACGCAGTATTTT. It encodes CASSPGEGITDTQYF.

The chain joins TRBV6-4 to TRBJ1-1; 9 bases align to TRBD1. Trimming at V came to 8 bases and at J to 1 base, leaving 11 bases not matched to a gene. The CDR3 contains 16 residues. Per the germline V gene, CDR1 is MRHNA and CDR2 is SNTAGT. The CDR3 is CASRVGTGRGNTEAFF. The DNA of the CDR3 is TGTGCCAGCCGAGTAGGGACAGGGAGGGGGAACACTGAAGCTTTCTTT.

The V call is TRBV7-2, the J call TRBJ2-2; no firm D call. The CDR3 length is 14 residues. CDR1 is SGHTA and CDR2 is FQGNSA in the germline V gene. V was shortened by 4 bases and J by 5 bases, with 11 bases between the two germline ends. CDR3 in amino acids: CASSSALGTGELFF. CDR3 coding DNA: TGTGCCAGCAGCTCAGCGCTAGGGACCGGGGAGCTGTTTTTT.

DNA of the CDR3: TGTGCCAGCAGCCGCCCGGGGCTCGAGCAGTACTTC. Amino acid sequence: CASSRPGLEQYF. The rearrangement uses TRBV7-2 and TRBJ2-7; perhaps D is TRBD1 or TRBD2 (5 bases each). There are 12 residues in the CDR3. V lost 5 bases and J lost 6, with 11 bases in between. The germline CDR1 and CDR2 sequences are SGHTA and FQGNSA.

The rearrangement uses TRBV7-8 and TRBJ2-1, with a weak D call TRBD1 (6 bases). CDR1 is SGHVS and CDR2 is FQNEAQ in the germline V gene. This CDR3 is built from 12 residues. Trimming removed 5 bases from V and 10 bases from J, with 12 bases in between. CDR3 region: CASSPGEGEQFF. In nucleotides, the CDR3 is TGTGCCAGCAGCCCAGGGGAAGGGGAGCAGTTCTTC.

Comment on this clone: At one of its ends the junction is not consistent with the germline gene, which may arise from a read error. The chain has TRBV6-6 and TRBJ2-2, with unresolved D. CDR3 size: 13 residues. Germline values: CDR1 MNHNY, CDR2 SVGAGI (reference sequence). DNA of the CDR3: TGTGCCAGCAGTTACTCGAACCCCGGGGAGCTGTTTTTT. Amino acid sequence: CASSYSNPGELFF.

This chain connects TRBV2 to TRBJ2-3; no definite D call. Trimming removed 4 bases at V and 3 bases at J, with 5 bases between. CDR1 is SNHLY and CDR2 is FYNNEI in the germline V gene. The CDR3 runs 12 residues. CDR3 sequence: CASSAITDTQYF. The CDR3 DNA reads TGTGCCAGCAGTGCTATAACAGATACGCAGTATTTT. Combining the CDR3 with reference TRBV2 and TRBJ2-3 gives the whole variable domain EPEVTQTPSHQVTQMGQEVILRCVPISNHLYFYWYRQILGQKVEFLVSFYNNEISEKSEIFDDQFSVERPDGSNFTLKIRSTKLEDSAMYFCASSAITDTQYFGPGTRLTVL.

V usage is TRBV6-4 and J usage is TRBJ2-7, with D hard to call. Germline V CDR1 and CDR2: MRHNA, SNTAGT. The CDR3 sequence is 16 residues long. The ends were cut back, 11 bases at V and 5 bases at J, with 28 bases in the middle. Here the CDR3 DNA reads TGTGCCCGGCAAAAATCGGGCCACTCCCGGGCCGACGAGCAGTACTTC. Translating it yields CARQKSGHSRADEQYF.

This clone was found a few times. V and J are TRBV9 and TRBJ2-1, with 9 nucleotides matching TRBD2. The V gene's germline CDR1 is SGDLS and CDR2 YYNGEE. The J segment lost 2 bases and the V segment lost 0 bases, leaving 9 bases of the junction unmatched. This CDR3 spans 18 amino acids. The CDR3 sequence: CASSVALASGAAYNEQFF. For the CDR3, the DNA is TGTGCCAGCAGCGTAGCTTTGGCTAGCGGGGCCGCCTACAATGAGCAGTTCTTC.

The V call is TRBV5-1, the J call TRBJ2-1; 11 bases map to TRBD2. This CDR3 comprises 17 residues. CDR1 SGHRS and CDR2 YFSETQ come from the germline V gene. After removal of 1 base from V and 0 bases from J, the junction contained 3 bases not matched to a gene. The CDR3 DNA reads TGCGCCAGCAGCTTGACCACTAGCGGGAGCTCCTACAATGAGCAGTTCTTC. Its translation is CASSLTTSGSSYNEQFF.

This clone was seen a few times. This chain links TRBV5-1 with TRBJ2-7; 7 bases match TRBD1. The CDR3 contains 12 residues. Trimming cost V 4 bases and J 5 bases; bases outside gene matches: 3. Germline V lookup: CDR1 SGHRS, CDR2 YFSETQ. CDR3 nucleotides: TGCGCCAGCAGCCCGACAGGGAACGAGCAGTACTTC. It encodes CASSPTGNEQYF.

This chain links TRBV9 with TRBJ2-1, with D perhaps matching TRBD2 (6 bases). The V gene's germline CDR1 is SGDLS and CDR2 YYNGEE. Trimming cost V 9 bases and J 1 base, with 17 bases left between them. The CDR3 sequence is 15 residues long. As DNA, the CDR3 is TGTGCCACTGGTGGGGGGTCAAGATCCTACAATGAGCAGTTCTTC. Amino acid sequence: CATGGGSRSYNEQFF.

The CDR3, as DNA: TGTGCCAGCAGTTCTCCTGGAGGGGAGGGTAGCTACGAGCAGTACTTC. Its translation: CASSSPGGEGSYEQYF. This chain connects TRBV28 to TRBJ2-7, with TRBD2 matching 7 bases. Germline V gene lookup returns CDR1 MDHEN and CDR2 SYDVKM. J gave up 3 bases and V 4 bases, and 12 bases lay outside the gene matches. The CDR3 contains 16 residues.

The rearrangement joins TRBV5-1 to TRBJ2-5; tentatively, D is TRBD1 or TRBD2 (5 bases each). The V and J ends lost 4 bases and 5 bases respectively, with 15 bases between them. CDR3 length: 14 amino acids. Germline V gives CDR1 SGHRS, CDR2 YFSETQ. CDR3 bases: TGCGCCAGCAGCAGCGGACACCTCGGGGAGACCCAGTACTTC. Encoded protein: CASSSGHLGETQYF.

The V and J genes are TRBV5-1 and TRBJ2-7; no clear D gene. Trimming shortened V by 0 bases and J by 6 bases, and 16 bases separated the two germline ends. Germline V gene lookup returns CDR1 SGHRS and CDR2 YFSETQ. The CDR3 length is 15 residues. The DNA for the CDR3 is TGCGCCAGCAGCTTGGGTGGCGGAGTGAGTTTCGAGCAGTACTTC. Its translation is CASSLGGGVSFEQYF.

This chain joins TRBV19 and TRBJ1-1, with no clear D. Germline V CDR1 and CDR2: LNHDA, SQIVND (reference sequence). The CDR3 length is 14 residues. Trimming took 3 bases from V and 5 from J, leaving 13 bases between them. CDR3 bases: TGTGCCAGTAGTATTAAAGGGATTCGTACTGAAGCTTTCTTT. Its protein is CASSIKGIRTEAFF.

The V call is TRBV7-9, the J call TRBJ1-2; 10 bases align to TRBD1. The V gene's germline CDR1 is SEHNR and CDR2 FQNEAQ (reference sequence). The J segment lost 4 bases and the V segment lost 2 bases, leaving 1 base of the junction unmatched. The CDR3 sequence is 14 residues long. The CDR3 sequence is CASSLRTGGYGYTF. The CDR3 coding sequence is TGTGCCAGCAGCTTAAGGACAGGGGGCTATGGCTACACCTTC.

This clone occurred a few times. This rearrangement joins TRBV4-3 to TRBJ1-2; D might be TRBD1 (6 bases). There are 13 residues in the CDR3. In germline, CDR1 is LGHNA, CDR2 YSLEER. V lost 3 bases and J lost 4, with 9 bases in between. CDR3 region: CASSHGRGYGYTF. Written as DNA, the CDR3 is TGCGCCAGCAGCCACGGCAGGGGCTATGGCTACACCTTC.

The DNA of the CDR3 is TGTGCCAGCAGCCCACAGCCTAGCGGCTCCTACAATGAGCAGTTCTTC. The encoded protein is CASSPQPSGSYNEQFF. The chain has TRBV7-3 and TRBJ2-1; 7 bases line up with TRBD2. After removal of 5 bases from V and 0 bases from J, the junction contained 7 bases not matched to a gene. CDR1 is SGHTA and CDR2 is FQGTGA in the germline V gene. The CDR3 is made up of 16 amino acids.

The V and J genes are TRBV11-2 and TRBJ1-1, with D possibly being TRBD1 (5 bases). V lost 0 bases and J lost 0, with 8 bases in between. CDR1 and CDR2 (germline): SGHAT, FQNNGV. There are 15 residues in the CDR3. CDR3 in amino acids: CASSLEPGLNTEAFF. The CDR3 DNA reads TGTGCCAGCAGCTTAGAACCAGGGCTGAACACTGAAGCTTTCTTT. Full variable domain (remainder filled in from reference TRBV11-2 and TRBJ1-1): EAGVAQSPRYKIIEKRQSVAFWCNPISGHATLYWYQQILGQGPKLLIQFQNNGVVDDSQLPKDRFSAERLKGVDSTLKIQPAKLEDSAVYLCASSLEPGLNTEAFFGQGTRLTVV.

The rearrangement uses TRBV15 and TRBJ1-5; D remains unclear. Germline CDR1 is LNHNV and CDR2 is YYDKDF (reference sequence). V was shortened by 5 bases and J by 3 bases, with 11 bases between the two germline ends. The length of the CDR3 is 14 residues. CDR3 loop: CATSVGLNNQPQHF. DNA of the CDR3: TGTGCCACCAGCGTAGGGTTAAACAATCAGCCCCAGCATTTT.